This TCR beta chain was profiled in a study of T cell responses to AZD1222 COVID-19 vaccine. The overall study: Whether given at about 4 or about 12 weeks, second doses were pooled. Findings and caveats of the study: Reports say nearly half of spike-specific TCRs go after unmutated variant regions. At 160-218 and 743-854, vaccine-associated CD4 TCRs were dominant, and they spanned spike.

Here immunoSEQ multiplex PCR was the method, and the copy in TCRdb shows in-frame clones only, minus some. This table holds some 130,000 clones, 92% found once. Concerning this clone itself: No antigen is known for it.

The sequence was obtained from an adult in good health. Sequenced material: peripheral blood, taken on day 0 of AZD1222 vaccination.

For the CDR3, the DNA is TGTGCCAGCAGCCCCACCGGGATGGGGGTAGGCTACACCTTC. Protein sequence: CASSPTGMGVGYTF. The J gene is TRBJ1-2, the V gene TRBV3-1 (or the pseudogene TRBV3-2), with a tentative D call TRBD1 (5 bases). The V and J ends lost 4 bases and 8 bases respectively, with 17 bases between them. This CDR3 is 14 amino acids long. Germline V gene data show CDR1 as LGHDT and CDR2 as YNNKEL (reference sequence).